This T cell receptor (beta chain) comes out of a study of Ad26.COV2.S vaccination and SARS-CoV-2 variants. Points from the study as a whole: Substantial post-vaccination breadth of spike-specific CD8+ and CD4+ T cell responses was reported.

Only in-frame clones appear in the TCRdb table, and some are missing; sequencing was by immunoSEQ multiplex PCR. There are hundreds of thousands of clones in the sample; 89% occur only once, and approximately 1.5% lies in the top ten. Trimming shortened V by 3 bases and J by 5 bases, and 19 bases separated the two germline ends. CDR1 and CDR2 from the germline V gene are GTSNPN and SVGIG (reference sequence). CDR3 length: 16 amino acids. Treatment specified: over 15 received Ad26.COV2.S at low or high dose, single or two shots; roughly five received placebo; per-sample allocation not given. Repertoires come from day 63 after the first vaccine or placebo injection. Boston supplied an adult donor aged 18-55 years. The shot given was an Ad26 vector that makes Wuhan-strain SARS-CoV-2 spike. Points on this clone: What it binds is not known.

The source material was peripheral blood, sampled in a trial of Ad26.COV2.S vaccine versus placebo. The TCR was taken from a person aged 18-65 years who received the Ad26.COV2.S COVID-19 vaccine or a placebo. This chain connects TRBV30 to TRBJ1-4; D ambiguous. The CDR3 protein is CAWRGTAGMLNEKLFF. The DNA for the CDR3 is TGTGCCTGGAGAGGTACCGCCGGAATGCTAAATGAAAAACTGTTTTTT.